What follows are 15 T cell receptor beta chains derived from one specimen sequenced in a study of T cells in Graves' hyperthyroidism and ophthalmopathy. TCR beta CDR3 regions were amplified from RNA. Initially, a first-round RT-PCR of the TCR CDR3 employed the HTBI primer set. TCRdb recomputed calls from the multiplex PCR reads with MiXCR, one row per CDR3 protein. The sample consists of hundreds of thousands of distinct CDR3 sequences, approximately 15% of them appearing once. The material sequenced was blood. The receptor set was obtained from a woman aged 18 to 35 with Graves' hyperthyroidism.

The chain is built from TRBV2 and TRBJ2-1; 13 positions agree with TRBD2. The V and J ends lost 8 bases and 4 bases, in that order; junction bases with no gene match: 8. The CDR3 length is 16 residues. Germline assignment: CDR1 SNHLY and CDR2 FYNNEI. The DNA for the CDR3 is TGTGCCAGCGCCGAGGGACTAGCGGGGAATTACAATGAGCAGTTCTTC. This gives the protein CASAEGLAGNYNEQFF.

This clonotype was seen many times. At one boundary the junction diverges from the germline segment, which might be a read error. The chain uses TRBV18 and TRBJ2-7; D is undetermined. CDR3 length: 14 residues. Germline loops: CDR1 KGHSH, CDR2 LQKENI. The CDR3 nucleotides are TGTGCCAGCTCACCTCTCGATAGCTCCTCCGAGCAGTACTTC. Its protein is CASSPLDSSSEQYF.

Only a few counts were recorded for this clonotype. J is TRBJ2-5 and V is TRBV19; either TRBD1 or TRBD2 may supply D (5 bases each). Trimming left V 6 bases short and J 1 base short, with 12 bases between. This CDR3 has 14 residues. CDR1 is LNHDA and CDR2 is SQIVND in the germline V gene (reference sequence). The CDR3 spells CASSPLGVQETQYF. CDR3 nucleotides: TGTGCCAGTAGCCCCCTGGGGGTCCAAGAGACCCAGTACTTC.

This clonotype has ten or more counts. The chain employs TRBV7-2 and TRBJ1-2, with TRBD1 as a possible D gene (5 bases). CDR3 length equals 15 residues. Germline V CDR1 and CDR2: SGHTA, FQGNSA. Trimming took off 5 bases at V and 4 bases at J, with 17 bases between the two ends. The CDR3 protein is CASSPVPRGSYGYTF. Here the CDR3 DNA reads TGTGCCAGCAGCCCCGTCCCTAGGGGTTCCTATGGCTACACCTTC.

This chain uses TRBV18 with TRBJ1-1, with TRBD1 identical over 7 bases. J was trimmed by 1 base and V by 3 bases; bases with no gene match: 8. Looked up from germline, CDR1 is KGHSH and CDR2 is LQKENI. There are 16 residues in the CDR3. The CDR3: CASSPLYRGRNTEAFF. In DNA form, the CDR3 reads TGTGCCAGCTCACCGCTTTACAGGGGAAGGAACACTGAAGCTTTCTTT.

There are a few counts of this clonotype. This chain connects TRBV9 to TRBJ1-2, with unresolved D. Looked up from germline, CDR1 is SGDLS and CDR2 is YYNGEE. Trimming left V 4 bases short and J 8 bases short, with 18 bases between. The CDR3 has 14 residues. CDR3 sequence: CASSPPQAGRGYTF. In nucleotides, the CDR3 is TGTGCCAGCAGCCCGCCCCAGGCAGGACGCGGCTACACCTTC.

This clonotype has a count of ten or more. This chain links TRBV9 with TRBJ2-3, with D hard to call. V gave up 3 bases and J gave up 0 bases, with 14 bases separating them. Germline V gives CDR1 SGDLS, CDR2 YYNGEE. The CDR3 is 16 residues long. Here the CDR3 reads CASSEVYGSSTDTQYF. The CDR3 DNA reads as TGTGCCAGCAGCGAAGTCTACGGATCTAGCACAGATACGCAGTATTTT.

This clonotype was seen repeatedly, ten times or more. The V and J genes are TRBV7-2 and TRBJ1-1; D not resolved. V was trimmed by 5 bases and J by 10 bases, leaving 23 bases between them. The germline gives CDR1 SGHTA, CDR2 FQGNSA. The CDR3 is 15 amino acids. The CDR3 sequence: CASSPGSPTNRSAFF. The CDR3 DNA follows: TGTGCCAGCAGCCCCGGGTCCCCGACAAATCGGTCAGCTTTCTTT.

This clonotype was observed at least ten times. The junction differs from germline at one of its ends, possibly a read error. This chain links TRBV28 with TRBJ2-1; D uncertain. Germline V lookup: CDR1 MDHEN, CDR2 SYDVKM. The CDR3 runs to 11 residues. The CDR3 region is CASSTYNEQFF. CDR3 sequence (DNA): TGCGCCAGCAGTACCTACAATGAGCAGTTCTTC.

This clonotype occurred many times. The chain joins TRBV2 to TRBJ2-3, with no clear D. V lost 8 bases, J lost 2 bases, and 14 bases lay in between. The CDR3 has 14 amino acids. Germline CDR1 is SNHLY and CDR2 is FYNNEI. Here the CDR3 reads CASLDPSYTDTQYF. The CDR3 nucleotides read TGTGCCAGCTTGGACCCCTCCTACACAGATACGCAGTATTTT. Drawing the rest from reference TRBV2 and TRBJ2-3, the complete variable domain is EPEVTQTPSHQVTQMGQEVILRCVPISNHLYFYWYRQILGQKVEFLVSFYNNEISEKSEIFDDQFSVERPDGSNFTLKIRSTKLEDSAMYFCASLDPSYTDTQYFGPGTRLTVL.

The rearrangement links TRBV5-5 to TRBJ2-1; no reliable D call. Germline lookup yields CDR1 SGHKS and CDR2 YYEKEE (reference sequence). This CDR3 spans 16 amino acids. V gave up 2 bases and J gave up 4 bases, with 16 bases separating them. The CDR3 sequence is CASSFDPLSLYNEQFF. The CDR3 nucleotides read TGTGCCAGCAGCTTTGACCCTCTCTCCCTATACAATGAGCAGTTCTTC.

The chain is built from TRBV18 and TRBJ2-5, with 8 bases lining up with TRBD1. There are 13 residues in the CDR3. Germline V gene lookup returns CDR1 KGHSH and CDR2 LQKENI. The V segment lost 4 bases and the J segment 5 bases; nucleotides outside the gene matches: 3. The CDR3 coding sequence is TGTGCCAGCTCACTACGACAGGGGGAGACCCAGTACTTC. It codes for CASSLRQGETQYF.

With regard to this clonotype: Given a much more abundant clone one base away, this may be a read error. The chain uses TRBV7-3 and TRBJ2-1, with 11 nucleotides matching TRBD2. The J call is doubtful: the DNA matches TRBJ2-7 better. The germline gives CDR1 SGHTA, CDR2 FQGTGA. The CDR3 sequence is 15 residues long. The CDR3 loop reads CASSSRLAGYNEQYF. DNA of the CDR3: TGTGCCAGCAGCTCACGACTAGCGGGGTACAATGAGCAGTACTTC.

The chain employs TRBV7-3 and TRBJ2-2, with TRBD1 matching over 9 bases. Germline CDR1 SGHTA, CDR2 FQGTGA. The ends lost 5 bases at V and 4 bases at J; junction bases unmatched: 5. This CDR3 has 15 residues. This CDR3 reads CASSPQGAGTGELFF. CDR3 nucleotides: TGTGCCAGCAGCCCACAGGGGGCTGGCACCGGGGAGCTGTTTTTT.

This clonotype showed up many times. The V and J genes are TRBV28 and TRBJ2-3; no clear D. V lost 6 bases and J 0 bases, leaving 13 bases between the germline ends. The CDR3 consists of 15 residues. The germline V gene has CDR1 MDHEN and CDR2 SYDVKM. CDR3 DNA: TGTGCCAGCAGCCCCGGACGTGATAGCACAGATACGCAGTATTTT. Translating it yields CASSPGRDSTDTQYF.